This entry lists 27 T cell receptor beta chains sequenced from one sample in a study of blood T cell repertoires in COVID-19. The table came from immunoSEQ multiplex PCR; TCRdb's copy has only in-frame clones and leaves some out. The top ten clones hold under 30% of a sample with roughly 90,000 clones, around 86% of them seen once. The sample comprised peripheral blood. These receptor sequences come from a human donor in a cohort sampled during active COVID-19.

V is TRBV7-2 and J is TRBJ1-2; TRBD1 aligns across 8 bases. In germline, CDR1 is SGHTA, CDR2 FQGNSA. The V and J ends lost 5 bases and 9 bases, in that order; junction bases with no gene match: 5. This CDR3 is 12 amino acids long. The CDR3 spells CASSSGQGSYTF. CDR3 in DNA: TGTGCCAGCAGCAGTGGACAGGGCAGCTACACCTTC.

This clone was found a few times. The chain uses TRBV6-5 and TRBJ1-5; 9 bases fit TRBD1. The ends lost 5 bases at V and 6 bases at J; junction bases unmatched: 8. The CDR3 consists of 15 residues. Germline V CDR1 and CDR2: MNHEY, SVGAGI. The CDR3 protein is CASSTGTGRGQPQHF. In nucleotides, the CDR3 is TGTGCCAGCAGTACAGGGACAGGGAGAGGTCAGCCCCAGCATTTT.

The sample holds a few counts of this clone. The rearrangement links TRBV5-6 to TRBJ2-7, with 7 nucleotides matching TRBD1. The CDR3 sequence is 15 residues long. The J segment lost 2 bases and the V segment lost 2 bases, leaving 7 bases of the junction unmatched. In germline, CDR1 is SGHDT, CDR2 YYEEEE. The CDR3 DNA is TGTGCCAGCAGCTTCCCCGGGACAGAAGCCTACGAGCAGTACTTC. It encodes CASSFPGTEAYEQYF.

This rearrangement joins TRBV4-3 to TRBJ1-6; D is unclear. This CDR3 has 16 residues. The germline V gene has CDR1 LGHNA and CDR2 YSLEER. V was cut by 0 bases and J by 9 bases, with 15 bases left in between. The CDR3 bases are TGCGCCAGCAGCCAAGATTCGTCGACACAAAGTTCACCCCTCCACTTT. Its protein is CASSQDSSTQSSPLHF.

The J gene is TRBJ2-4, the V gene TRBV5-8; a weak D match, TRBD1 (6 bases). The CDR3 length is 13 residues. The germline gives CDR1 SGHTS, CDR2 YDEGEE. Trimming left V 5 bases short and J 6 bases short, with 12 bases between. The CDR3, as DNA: TGTGCCAGCAGGAAAGACAGGTCAAACATTCAGTACTTC. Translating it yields CASRKDRSNIQYF.

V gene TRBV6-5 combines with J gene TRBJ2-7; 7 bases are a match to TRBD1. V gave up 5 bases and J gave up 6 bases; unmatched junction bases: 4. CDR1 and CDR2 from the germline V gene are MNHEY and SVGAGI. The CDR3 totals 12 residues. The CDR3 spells CASSRGTAEQYF. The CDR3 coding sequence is TGTGCCAGCAGTAGGGGGACAGCCGAGCAGTACTTC.

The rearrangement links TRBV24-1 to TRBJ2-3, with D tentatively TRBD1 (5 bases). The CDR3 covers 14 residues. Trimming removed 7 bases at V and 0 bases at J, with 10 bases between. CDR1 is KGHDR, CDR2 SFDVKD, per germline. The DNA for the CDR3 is TGTGCCACCAGCCCGACAGAGAGCACAGATACGCAGTATTTT. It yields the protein CATSPTESTDTQYF.

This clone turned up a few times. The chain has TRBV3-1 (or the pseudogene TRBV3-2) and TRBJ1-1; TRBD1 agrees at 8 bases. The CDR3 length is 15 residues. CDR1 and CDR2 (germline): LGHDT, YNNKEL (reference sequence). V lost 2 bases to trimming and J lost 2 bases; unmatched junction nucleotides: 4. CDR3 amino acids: CASSQIGQGNTEAFF. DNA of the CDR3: TGTGCCAGCAGCCAAATAGGACAGGGAAACACTGAAGCTTTCTTT.

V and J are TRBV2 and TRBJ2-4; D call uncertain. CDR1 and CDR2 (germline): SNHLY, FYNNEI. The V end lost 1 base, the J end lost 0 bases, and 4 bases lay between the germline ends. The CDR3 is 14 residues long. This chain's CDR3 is CASSEVEAKNIQYF. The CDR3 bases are TGTGCCAGCAGTGAAGTAGAAGCCAAAAACATTCAGTACTTC.

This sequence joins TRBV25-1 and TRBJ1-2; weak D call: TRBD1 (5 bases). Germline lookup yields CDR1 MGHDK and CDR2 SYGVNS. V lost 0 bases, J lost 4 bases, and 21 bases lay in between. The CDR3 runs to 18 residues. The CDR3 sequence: CASSEYELSRVVGYGYTF. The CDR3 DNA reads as TGTGCCAGCAGTGAATATGAGCTTAGCAGGGTGGTCGGCTATGGCTACACCTTC.

The CDR3 protein is CSVETIQGTQTYNEQFF. In DNA form, the CDR3 reads TGCAGCGTTGAAACCATTCAGGGAACTCAGACCTACAATGAGCAGTTCTTC. The chain employs TRBV29-1 and TRBJ2-1; D is possibly TRBD1 (5 bases). The V gene's germline CDR1 is SQVTM and CDR2 ANQGSEA. With 2 bases removed from V and 2 bases from J, the gap between germline ends came to 19 bases. The CDR3 spans 17 residues.

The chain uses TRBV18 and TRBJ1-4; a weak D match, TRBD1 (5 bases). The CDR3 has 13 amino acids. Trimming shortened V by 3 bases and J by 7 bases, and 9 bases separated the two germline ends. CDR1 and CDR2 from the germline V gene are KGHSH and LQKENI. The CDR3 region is CASSPQGGEKLFF. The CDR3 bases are TGTGCCAGCTCACCCCAGGGAGGTGAAAAACTGTTTTTT.

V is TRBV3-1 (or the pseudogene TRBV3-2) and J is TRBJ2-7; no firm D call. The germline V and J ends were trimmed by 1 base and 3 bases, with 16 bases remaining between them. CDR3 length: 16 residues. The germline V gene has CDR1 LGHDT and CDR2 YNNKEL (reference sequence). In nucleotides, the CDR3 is TGTGCCAGCAGCCAAGGCCCCCTCCCTGACATCTACGAGCAGTACTTC. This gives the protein CASSQGPLPDIYEQYF.

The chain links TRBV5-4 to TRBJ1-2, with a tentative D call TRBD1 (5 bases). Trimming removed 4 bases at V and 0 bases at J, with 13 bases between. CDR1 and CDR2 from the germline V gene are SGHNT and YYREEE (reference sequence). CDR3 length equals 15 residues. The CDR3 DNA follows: TGTGCCAGCAGCCCTGACAGTTCCGCTAACTATGGCTACACCTTC. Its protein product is CASSPDSSANYGYTF.

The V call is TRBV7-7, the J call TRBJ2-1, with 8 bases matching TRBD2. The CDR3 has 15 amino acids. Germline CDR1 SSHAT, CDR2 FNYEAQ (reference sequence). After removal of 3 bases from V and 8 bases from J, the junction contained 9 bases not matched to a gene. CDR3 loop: CASSFLPREADEQFF. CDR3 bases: TGTGCCAGCAGCTTCCTGCCGCGGGAGGCCGATGAGCAGTTCTTC.

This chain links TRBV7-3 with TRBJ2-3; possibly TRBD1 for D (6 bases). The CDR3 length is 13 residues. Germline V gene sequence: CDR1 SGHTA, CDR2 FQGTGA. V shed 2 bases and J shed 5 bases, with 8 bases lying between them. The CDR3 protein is CASSLSRGDTQYF. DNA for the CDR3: TGTGCCAGCAGCTTATCCAGGGGAGATACGCAGTATTTT.

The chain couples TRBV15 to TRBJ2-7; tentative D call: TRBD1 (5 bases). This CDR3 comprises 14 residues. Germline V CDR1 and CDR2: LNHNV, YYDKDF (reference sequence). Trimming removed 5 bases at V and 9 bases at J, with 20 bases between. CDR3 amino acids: CATSADKGSLGQYF. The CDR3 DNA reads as TGTGCCACCAGCGCGGACAAAGGAAGTTTGGGGCAGTACTTC.

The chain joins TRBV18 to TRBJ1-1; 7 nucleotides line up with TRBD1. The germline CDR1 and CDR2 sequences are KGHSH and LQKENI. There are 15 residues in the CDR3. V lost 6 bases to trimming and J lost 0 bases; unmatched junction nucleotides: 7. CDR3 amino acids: CASSSTGLMNTEAFF. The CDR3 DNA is TGTGCCAGCTCTTCGACAGGGCTTATGAACACTGAAGCTTTCTTT.

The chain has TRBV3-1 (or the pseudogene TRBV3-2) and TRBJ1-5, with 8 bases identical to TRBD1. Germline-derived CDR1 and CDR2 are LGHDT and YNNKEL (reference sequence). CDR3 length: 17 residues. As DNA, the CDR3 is TGTGCACGTATATCGCGATGGCGACAGGGGAGCAATCAGCCCCAGCATTTT. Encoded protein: CARISRWRQGSNQPQHF.

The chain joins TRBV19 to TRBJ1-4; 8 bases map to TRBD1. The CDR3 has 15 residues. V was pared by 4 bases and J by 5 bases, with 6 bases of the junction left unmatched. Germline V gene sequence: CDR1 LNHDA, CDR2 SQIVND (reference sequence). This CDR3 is CASSRDRGNNEKLFF. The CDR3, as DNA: TGTGCCAGTAGTAGAGACAGGGGAAACAATGAAAAACTGTTTTTT.

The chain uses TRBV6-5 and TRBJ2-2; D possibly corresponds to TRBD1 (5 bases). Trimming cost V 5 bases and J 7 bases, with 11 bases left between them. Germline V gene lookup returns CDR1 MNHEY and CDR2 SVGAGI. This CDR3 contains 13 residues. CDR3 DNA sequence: TGTGCCAGCAGTCCAGGGTCGGGCGGGGAGCTGTTTTTT. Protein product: CASSPGSGGELFF.

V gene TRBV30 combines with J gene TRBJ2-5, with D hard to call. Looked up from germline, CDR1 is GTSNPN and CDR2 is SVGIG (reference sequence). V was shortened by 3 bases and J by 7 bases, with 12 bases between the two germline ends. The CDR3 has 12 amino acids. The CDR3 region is CAWSALSGTQYF. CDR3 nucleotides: TGTGCCTGGAGCGCCCTTTCGGGGACCCAGTACTTC.

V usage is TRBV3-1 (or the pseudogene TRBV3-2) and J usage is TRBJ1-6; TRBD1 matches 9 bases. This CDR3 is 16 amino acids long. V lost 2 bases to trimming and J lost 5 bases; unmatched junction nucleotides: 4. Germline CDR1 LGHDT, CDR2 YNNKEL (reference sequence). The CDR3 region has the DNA TGTGCCAGCAGCCAAAAGTGGACAGGGGATAATTCACCCCTCCACTTT. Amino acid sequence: CASSQKWTGDNSPLHF.

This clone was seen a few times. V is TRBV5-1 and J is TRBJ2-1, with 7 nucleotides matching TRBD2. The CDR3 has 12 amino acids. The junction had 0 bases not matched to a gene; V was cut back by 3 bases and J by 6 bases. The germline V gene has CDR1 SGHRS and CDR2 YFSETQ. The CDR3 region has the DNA TGCGCCAGCAGCTGGGAGGGCAATGAGCAGTTCTTC. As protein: CASSWEGNEQFF.

Here the CDR3 reads CASQQGWEQYF. DNA for the CDR3: TGTGCCAGCCAACAGGGTTGGGAGCAGTACTTC. The chain joins TRBV7-8 to TRBJ2-7; weak D call: TRBD1 (6 bases). Trimming shortened V by 8 bases and J by 7 bases, and 12 bases separated the two germline ends. CDR1 and CDR2 (germline): SGHVS, FQNEAQ. CDR3 size: 11 residues. Drawing the rest from reference TRBV7-8 and TRBJ2-7, the complete variable domain is GAGVSQSPRYKVAKRGQDVALRCDPISGHVSLFWYQQALGQGPEFLTYFQNEAQLDKSGLPSDRFFAERPEGSVSTLKIQRTQQEDSAVYLCASQQGWEQYFGPGTRLTVT.

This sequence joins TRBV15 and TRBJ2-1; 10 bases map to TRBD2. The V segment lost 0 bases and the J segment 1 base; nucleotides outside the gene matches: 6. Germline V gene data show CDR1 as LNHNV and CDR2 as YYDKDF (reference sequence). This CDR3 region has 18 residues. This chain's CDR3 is CATSRDPPGLASYNEQFF. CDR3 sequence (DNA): TGTGCCACCAGCAGAGATCCACCGGGACTAGCGTCCTACAATGAGCAGTTCTTC.

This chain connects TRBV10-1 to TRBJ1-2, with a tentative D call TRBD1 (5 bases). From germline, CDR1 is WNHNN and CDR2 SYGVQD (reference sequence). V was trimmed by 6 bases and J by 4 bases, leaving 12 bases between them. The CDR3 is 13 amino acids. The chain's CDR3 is CASRAAGIYGYTF. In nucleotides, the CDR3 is TGCGCCAGCAGAGCAGCAGGGATCTATGGCTACACCTTC.